This T cell receptor beta chain was captured by sequencing in a study of neurological immune-mediated disorders. CDR1 KGHSH and CDR2 LQKENI come from the germline V gene. This CDR3 comprises 12 residues. The V and J ends lost 2 bases and 5 bases respectively, with 7 bases between them. Each CDR3 protein gets one entry after TCRdb re-called the 5' RACE reads with MiXCR. Of 15,000 to 20,000 distinct CDR3 sequences in the sample, about 22% are singletons; the top ten hold under 25%. This clonotype was detected a few times. The clonotype was recovered from a man aged 45-65 years in good health. This chain connects TRBV18 to TRBJ2-7, with unresolved D. The sequencing sample was made of PBMCs. The CDR3 loop is CASSPGIHEQYF. Here the CDR3 DNA reads TGTGCCAGCTCACCAGGGATCCACGAGCAGTACTTC.